This T cell receptor beta chain was obtained from a study of T cell responses to AZD1222 COVID-19 vaccine. Study-wide results and limits: After two AZD1222 doses, spike-specific TCR breadth and depth rose versus day 0. Only after the peak T cell response were repertoires sampled. White British people made up most donors, females outnumbered males, and clonal diversity was possibly underestimated.

With regard to this clone: Antigen specificity is unknown.

This CDR3 is 13 amino acids long. J was trimmed by 3 bases and V by 6 bases; bases with no gene match: 4. Germline CDR1 reads SGHNT; CDR2 reads YYREEE (reference sequence). Libraries were prepared by immunoSEQ multiplex PCR; TCRdb keeps only in-frame clonotypes and omits some of them. The sample has 200,000 or so clones, 75% to 90% seen once. The chain carries TRBV5-4 and TRBJ2-3; 7 bases line up with TRBD1. This TCR came from an adult in good health. The specimen comprised peripheral blood, sampled on day 0 of MenACWY control vaccination. The CDR3 DNA is TGTGCCAGCACCCTGACAGGGACAGATACGCAGTATTTT. It yields the protein CASTLTGTDTQYF.